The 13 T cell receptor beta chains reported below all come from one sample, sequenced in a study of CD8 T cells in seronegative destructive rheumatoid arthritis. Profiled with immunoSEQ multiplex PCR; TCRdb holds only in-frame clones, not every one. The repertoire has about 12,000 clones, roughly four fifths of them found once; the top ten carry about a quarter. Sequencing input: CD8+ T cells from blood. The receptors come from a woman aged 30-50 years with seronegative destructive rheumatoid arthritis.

The CDR3 coding sequence is TGTGCCAGCAGCTTCCAGCCCCAGGTTCAAGAGACCCAGTACTTC. This codes for CASSFQPQVQETQYF. V is TRBV7-8 and J is TRBJ2-5, with no clear D. Germline values: CDR1 SGHVS, CDR2 FQNEAQ. V gave up 3 bases and J gave up 2 bases, with 13 bases separating them. This CDR3 has 15 amino acids.

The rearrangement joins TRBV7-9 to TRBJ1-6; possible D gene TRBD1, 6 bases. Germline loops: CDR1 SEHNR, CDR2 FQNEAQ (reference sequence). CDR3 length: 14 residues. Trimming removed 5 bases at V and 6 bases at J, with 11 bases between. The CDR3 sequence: CASSPGQTNSPLHF. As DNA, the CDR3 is TGTGCCAGCAGCCCGGGACAAACTAATTCACCCCTCCACTTT.

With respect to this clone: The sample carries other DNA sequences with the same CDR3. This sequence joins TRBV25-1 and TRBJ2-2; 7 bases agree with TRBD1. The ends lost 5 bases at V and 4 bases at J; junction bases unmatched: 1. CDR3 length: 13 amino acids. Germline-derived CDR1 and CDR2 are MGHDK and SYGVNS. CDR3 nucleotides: TGTGCCAGCAGTCCAGGGGGCACCGGGGAGCTGTTTTTT. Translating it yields CASSPGGTGELFF.

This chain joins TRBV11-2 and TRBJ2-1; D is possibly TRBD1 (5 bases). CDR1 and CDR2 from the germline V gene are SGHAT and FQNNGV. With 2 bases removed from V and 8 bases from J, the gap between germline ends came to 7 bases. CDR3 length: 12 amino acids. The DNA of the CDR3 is TGTGCCAGCAGCTTAATCAGGGATGAGCAGTTCTTC. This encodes CASSLIRDEQFF.

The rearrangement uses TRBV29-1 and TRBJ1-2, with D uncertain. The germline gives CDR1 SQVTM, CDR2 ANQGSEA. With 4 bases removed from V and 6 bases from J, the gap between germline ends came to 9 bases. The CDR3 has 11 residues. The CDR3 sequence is CSVVGDDGYTF. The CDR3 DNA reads TGCAGCGTTGTGGGAGATGATGGCTACACCTTC.

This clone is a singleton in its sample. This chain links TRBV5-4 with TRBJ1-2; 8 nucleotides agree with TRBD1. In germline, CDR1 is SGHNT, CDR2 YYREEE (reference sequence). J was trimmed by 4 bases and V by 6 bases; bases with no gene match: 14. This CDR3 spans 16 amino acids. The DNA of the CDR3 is TGTGCCAGCACCCAATCGACAGGGGTGGATGGCTATGGCTACACCTTC. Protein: CASTQSTGVDGYGYTF.

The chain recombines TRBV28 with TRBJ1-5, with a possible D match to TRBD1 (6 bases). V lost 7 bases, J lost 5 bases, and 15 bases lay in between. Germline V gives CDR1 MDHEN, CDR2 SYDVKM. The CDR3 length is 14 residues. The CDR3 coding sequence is TGTGCCAGCACCTTAGGGGGGGCGGATCAGCCCCAGCATTTT. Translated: CASTLGGADQPQHF.

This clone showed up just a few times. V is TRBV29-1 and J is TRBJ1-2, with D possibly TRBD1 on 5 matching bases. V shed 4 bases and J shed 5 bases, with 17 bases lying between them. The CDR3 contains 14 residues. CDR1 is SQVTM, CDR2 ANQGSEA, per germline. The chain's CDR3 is CSVARSGGSYGYTF. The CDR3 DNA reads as TGCAGCGTTGCCCGTTCGGGGGGGAGTTATGGCTACACCTTC.

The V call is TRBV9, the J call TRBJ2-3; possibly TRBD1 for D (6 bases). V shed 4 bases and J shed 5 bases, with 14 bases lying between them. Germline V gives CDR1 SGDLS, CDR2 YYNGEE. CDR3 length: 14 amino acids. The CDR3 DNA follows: TGTGCCAGCAGCCTTGTTGGGGGCGTAGATACGCAGTATTTT. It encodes CASSLVGGVDTQYF. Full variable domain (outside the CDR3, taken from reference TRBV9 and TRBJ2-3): DSGVTQTPKHLITATGQRVTLRCSPRSGDLSVYWYQQSLDQGLQFLIQYYNGEERAKGNILERFSAQQFPDLHSELNLSSLELGDSALYFCASSLVGGVDTQYFGPGTRLTVL.

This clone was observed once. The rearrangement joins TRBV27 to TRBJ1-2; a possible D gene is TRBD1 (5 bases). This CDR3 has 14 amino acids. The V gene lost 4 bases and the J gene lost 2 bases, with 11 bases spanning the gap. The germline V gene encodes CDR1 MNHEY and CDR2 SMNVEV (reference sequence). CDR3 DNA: TGTGCCAGCAGTTCCATCGGGGGAAACTATGGCTACACCTTC. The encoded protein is CASSSIGGNYGYTF.

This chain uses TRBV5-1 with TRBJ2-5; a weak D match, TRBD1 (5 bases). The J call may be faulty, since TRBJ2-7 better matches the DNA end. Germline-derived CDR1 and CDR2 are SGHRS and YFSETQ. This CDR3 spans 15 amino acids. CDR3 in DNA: TGCGCCAGCAGCTTGGAGCAGGGCTTGTGGTACGAGCAGTACTTC. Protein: CASSLEQGLWYEQYF.

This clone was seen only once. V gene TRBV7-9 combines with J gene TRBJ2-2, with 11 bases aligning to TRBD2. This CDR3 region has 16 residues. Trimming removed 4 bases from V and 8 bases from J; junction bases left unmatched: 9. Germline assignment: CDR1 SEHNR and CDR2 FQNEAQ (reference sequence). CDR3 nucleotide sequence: TGTGCCAGCAGCTCCCTAGCGGGGGGACTGTCAGGGGAGCTGTTTTTT. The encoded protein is CASSSLAGGLSGELFF.

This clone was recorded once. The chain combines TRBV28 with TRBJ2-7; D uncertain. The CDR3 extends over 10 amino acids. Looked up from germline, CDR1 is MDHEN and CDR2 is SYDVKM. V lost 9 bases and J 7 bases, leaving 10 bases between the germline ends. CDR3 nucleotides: TGTGCCAGTCTAGAAGATGAGCAGTACGTC. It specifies CASLEDEQYV.